This T cell receptor beta chain was obtained from a study of OX40 agonist ivuxolimab in advanced cancers. Across the whole study: Patients received ivuxolimab, an agonistic anti-OX40 (CD134) antibody. Cancers in dose escalation were hepatocellular, melanoma, renal cell and head and neck. Previous treatment with anti-PD-1, anti-PD-L1 or anti-CTLA-4 therapy was allowed; over 35% had received some.

The study, taken as a whole, reports: At 0.1 to 3.0 mg/kg and by week 6, clonal expansion occurred in CD4+ and CD8+ blood T cells.

This CDR3 has 14 residues. V dropped 5 bases and J dropped 7; count of bases not matched to a gene: 3. Per the germline V gene, CDR1 is SGHTA and CDR2 is FQGTGA. Concerning this clone itself: The antigen is undetermined.

Method: immunoSEQ multiplex PCR; TCRdb's copy keeps in-frame clones and lacks some. Of roughly 14,000 clones listed, about four fifths are singletons. The clonotype originates from an adult with an advanced solid tumor such as melanoma, head and neck, liver or kidney cancer. The chain carries TRBV7-3 and TRBJ1-6, with 9 bases lining up with TRBD1. Sequences were derived from CD4+ or CD8+ T cells sorted from blood, sampled in a trial of the OX40 agonist ivuxolimab. The CDR3 DNA reads TGTGCCAGCAGCCGGACAGGGGACAATTCACCCCTCCACTTT. Its protein product is CASSRTGDNSPLHF.